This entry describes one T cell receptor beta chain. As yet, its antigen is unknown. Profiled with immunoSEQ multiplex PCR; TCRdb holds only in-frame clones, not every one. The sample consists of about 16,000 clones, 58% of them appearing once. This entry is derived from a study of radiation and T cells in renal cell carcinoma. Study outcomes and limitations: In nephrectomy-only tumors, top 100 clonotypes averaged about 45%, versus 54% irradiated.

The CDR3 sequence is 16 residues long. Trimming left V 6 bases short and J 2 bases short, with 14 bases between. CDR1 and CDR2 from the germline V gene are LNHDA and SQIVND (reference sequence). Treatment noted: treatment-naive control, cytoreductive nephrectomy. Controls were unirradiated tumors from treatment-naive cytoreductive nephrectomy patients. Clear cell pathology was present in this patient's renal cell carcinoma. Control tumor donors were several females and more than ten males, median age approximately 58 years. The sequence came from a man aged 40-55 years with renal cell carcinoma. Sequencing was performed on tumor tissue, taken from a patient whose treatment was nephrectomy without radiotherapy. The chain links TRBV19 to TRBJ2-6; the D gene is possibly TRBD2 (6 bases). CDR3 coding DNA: TGTGCCAGTAGAGGTCTAGGCGGGACTGGGGCCAACGTCCTGACTTTC. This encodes CASRGLGGTGANVLTF.